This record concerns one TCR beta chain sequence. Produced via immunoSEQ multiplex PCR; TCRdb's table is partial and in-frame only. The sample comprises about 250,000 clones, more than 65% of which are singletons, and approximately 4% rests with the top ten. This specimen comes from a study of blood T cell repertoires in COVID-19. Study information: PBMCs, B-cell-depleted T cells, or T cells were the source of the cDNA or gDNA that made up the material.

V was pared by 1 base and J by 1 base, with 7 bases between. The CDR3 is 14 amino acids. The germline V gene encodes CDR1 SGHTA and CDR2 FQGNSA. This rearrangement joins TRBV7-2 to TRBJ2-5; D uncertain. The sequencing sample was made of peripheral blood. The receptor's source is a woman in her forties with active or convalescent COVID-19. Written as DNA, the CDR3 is TGTGCCAGCAGCTTAGGGCAGTCCCAAGAGACCCAGTACTTC. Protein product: CASSLGQSQETQYF. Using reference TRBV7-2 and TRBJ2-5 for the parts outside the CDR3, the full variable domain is GAGVSQSPSNKVTEKGKDVELRCDPISGHTALYWYRQSLGQGLEFLIYFQGNSAPDKSGLPSDRFSAERTGGSVSTLTIQRTQQEDSAVYLCASSLGQSQETQYFGPGTRLLVL.